The 12 T cell receptor beta chains below were found in one sample sequenced in a study of blood T cell repertoires in COVID-19 (dated by TCRdb to 2018 to 2021). The library was obtained by the immunoSEQ multiplex PCR assay. TCRdb mirrors the immuneACCESS table, restricted to in-frame sequences. Some clones are absent from its copies; in checked studies, under half trace to an unresolved V gene, and the reason for the others is unknown. The sample yields tens of thousands of clones; around 90% were counted once. Over 8.5% of the sample is held by the ten biggest clonotypes. The sequenced material came from peripheral blood. These receptors originate from a man aged 50 to 60 with active COVID-19.

The chain uses TRBV2 and TRBJ1-2; D unclear. V was cut by 0 bases and J by 7 bases, with 9 bases left in between. Germline CDR1 and CDR2: SNHLY and FYNNEI. The length of the CDR3 is 13 residues. CDR3 loop: CASSEARVIGYTF. For the CDR3, the DNA is TGTGCCAGCAGTGAAGCCCGGGTAATTGGCTACACCTTC.

The chain combines TRBV7-2 with TRBJ2-1, with D maybe TRBD1 (5 bases). With 2 bases removed from V and 4 bases from J, the gap between germline ends came to 12 bases. The CDR3 is 15 residues long. Per germline, CDR1 SGHTA and CDR2 FQGNSA. CDR3 DNA: TGTGCCAGCAGCTTAATGACAGTTGGGTACAATGAGCAGTTCTTC. It is translated as CASSLMTVGYNEQFF. Looking up the rest from reference TRBV7-2 and TRBJ2-1 gives the full variable domain: GAGVSQSPSNKVTEKGKDVELRCDPISGHTALYWYRQSLGQGLEFLIYFQGNSAPDKSGLPSDRFSAERTGGSVSTLTIQRTQQEDSAVYLCASSLMTVGYNEQFFGPGTRLTVL.

The chain recombines TRBV2 with TRBJ1-5, with a possible D match to TRBD1 (6 bases). The V gene lost 5 bases and the J gene lost 7 bases, with 12 bases spanning the gap. Germline loops: CDR1 SNHLY, CDR2 FYNNEI. The CDR3 loop spans 13 amino acids. CDR3 coding DNA: TGTGCCAGCAGTCTAGGGGGAGAACAGCCCCAGCATTTT. This codes for CASSLGGEQPQHF.

This clone was recorded only once. The DNA of the CDR3 is TGTGCCAGCAGCTCTTTATCTAGCACTACCTACGAGCAGTACTTC. Its translation is CASSSLSSTTYEQYF. The rearrangement joins TRBV7-9 to TRBJ2-7, with a possible D match to TRBD2 (5 bases). In germline, CDR1 is SEHNR, CDR2 FQNEAQ (reference sequence). This CDR3 comprises 15 residues. V lost 4 bases to trimming and J lost 2 bases, with 15 bases between them.

The rearrangement uses TRBV7-2 and TRBJ2-7; TRBD2 aligns across 9 bases. The V gene's germline CDR1 is SGHTA and CDR2 FQGNSA. Losses at the gene ends were 0 bases for V and 3 bases for J; bases not matched to a gene: 3. The CDR3 has 15 amino acids. CDR3 loop: CASSLAATSGYEQYF. The CDR3 DNA reads TGTGCCAGCAGCTTAGCCGCGACTAGCGGCTACGAGCAGTACTTC.

This chain links TRBV3-1 (or the pseudogene TRBV3-2) with TRBJ1-2; D is possibly TRBD1 (6 bases). The V end was cut by 1 base, the J end by 2 bases, with 8 bases between. The germline V gene encodes CDR1 LGHDT and CDR2 YNNKEL (reference sequence). The CDR3 length is 14 residues. The CDR3 sequence is CASSQGQENYGYTF. In DNA, the CDR3 is TGTGCCAGCAGCCAAGGACAGGAAAACTATGGCTACACCTTC.

J is TRBJ1-3 and V is TRBV6-5, with a tentative D call TRBD1 (5 bases). This CDR3 has 15 residues. The V end was cut by 5 bases, the J end by 0 bases, with 11 bases between. CDR1 and CDR2 from the germline V gene are MNHEY and SVGAGI. The CDR3 here is CASSLRQSSGNTIYF. In nucleotides, the CDR3 is TGTGCCAGCAGTCTGCGACAGAGCTCTGGAAACACCATATATTTT.

The chain couples TRBV27 to TRBJ1-2; TRBD1 agrees at 9 bases. This CDR3 spans 16 amino acids. The trim removed 4 bases at V and 8 bases at J, leaving 14 bases unmatched. CDR1 MNHEY and CDR2 SMNVEV come from the germline V gene (reference sequence). The CDR3 coding sequence is TGTGCCAGCAGTTCGCCTCCGGGACAGGGTCCGGAAGGCTACACCTTC. Amino acids: CASSSPPGQGPEGYTF.

J is TRBJ2-7 and V is TRBV11-3; possible D gene TRBD1, 6 bases. This CDR3 is built from 13 residues. V lost 5 bases to trimming and J lost 6 bases, with 14 bases between them. CDR1 is SGHNT, CDR2 YENEEA, per germline. As DNA, the CDR3 is TGTGCCAGCAGCCCGGGACATACCGGCGAGCAGTACTTC. Translated: CASSPGHTGEQYF.

This clone was recorded once. The chain employs TRBV10-1 and TRBJ2-5; 13 bases match TRBD2. Per the germline V gene, CDR1 is WNHNN and CDR2 is SYGVQD (reference sequence). The CDR3 is made up of 16 amino acids. V dropped 4 bases and J dropped 5; count of bases not matched to a gene: 7. The CDR3 bases are TGCGCCAGCAGTGCGGGACTAGCGGGGCTTGTGGAGACCCAGTACTTC. Protein product: CASSAGLAGLVETQYF.

The V and J genes are TRBV11-2 and TRBJ2-1; D is perhaps TRBD1 (6 bases). V was pared by 5 bases and J by 2 bases, with 16 bases between. The CDR3 is 16 residues long. Germline V gene data show CDR1 as SGHAT and CDR2 as FQNNGV. The DNA for the CDR3 is TGTGCCAGCAGCCCCATGGGACAAGGGCCCTACAATGAGCAGTTCTTC. Translated, it gives CASSPMGQGPYNEQFF.

The V call is TRBV5-1, the J call TRBJ2-7; the match to TRBD2 covers 14 bases. CDR1 SGHRS and CDR2 YFSETQ come from the germline V gene. V lost 4 bases to trimming and J lost 2 bases; unmatched junction nucleotides: 5. The CDR3 length is 16 residues. The DNA of the CDR3 is TGCGCCAGCAGCCCAGGGACTAGCGGGGGAACCTACGAGCAGTACTTC. Encoded protein: CASSPGTSGGTYEQYF.